This T cell receptor beta chain is from a study of CD8 T cells in Susac syndrome. Study-level background: Patients with Susac syndrome had blood drawn and were at that point therapy-naive, on corticosteroids, or on intravenous immunoglobulin alone.

A word on this clonotype: Its specificity is unknown.

Findings and caveats of the study: CD4+ repertoires of Susac syndrome patients lacked detectable clonal expansion.

Germline-derived CDR1 and CDR2 are GTSNPN and SVGIG (reference sequence). Trimming removed 0 bases at V and 8 bases at J, with 19 bases between. CDR3 size: 15 residues. Random hexamers were used to reverse transcribe the RNA input (roughly 0.5 to 1 ug). Multiplex immunoSEQ PCR targeted 54 Vbeta and 13 Jbeta TCR beta segments. TCRdb independently ran MiXCR on the immunoSEQ multiplex PCR reads; one entry per CDR3 protein. The sample has roughly 200,000 distinct CDR3 sequences; just under 95% are singletons. The T cells that were sequenced for TCR beta were CD8+ and CD4+ cells from blood. Material: CD4+ T cells from PBMCs. The chain couples TRBV30 to TRBJ2-5; tentatively, D is TRBD1 (6 bases). The origin of this receptor is a human donor with Susac syndrome. The CDR3 DNA sequence: TGTGCCTGGAGTGTAAGTTTCGGCAGGGGAGATACCCAGTACTTC. Protein product: CAWSVSFGRGDTQYF.